Presented here are 16 T cell receptor beta chains from one specimen sequenced in a study of OX40 agonist ivuxolimab in advanced cancers. The table came from immunoSEQ multiplex PCR; TCRdb's copy has only in-frame clones and leaves some out. The table shows roughly 80,000 clones, with roughly 91% occurring only once. The specimen comprised CD4+ or CD8+ T cells sorted from blood, sampled in a trial of the OX40 agonist ivuxolimab. Receptor source: an adult with an advanced solid tumor such as melanoma, head and neck, liver or kidney cancer.

This clone was detected only once. The chain uses TRBV5-4 and TRBJ2-3; tentatively, D is TRBD1 (6 bases). CDR1 SGHNT and CDR2 YYREEE come from the germline V gene (reference sequence). The germline V and J ends were trimmed by 4 bases and 1 base, with 16 bases remaining between them. This CDR3 is 16 amino acids long. The CDR3 protein is CASSKQGPGGTDTQYF. In DNA, the CDR3 is TGTGCCAGCAGCAAACAGGGACCTGGGGGCACAGATACGCAGTATTTT. The whole variable domain, remainder taken from reference TRBV5-4 and TRBJ2-3, is ETGVTQSPTHLIKTRGQQVTLRCSSQSGHNTVSWYQQALGQGPQFIFQYYREEENGRGNFPPRFSGLQFPNYSSELNVNALELDDSALYLCASSKQGPGGTDTQYFGPGTRLTVL.

This chain links TRBV6-1 with TRBJ1-4, with TRBD1 identical over 8 bases. The CDR3 spans 15 residues. After removal of 4 bases from V and 6 bases from J, the junction contained 7 bases not matched to a gene. The germline V gene encodes CDR1 MNHNS and CDR2 SASEGT. The CDR3: CASSVDRGLYEKLFF. The DNA of the CDR3 is TGTGCCAGCAGTGTTGACAGGGGCCTTTATGAAAAACTGTTTTTT.

The V and J genes are TRBV18 and TRBJ1-1, with D tentatively TRBD1 (5 bases). Germline V gene data show CDR1 as KGHSH and CDR2 as LQKENI. The CDR3 is 13 amino acids. Trimming shortened V by 2 bases and J by 10 bases, and 14 bases separated the two germline ends. CDR3 protein: CASSPGTREGAFF. CDR3 coding DNA: TGTGCCAGCTCACCAGGGACTCGGGAGGGAGCTTTCTTT.

V usage is TRBV7-2 and J usage is TRBJ2-5; 7 bases are a match to TRBD2. The CDR3 is 13 residues long. Germline lookup yields CDR1 SGHTA and CDR2 FQGNSA. V lost 3 bases to trimming and J lost 4 bases; unmatched junction nucleotides: 2. The CDR3 loop reads CASSFSSGETQYF. The DNA of the CDR3 is TGTGCCAGCAGCTTTTCTAGCGGAGAGACCCAGTACTTC.

This rearrangement joins TRBV5-1 to TRBJ1-1, with TRBD1 as a possible D gene (5 bases). Deletions cut 6 bases from V and 0 bases from J, with 12 bases between. The CDR3 has 14 residues. The germline CDR1 and CDR2 sequences are SGHRS and YFSETQ. The CDR3 sequence: CASTPADMNTEAFF. CDR3 sequence (DNA): TGCGCCAGCACCCCGGCGGACATGAACACTGAAGCTTTCTTT.

The chain is built from TRBV4-1 and TRBJ1-2; D not certain. V lost 1 base to trimming and J lost 2 bases, with 5 bases between them. Germline V gene sequence: CDR1 MGHRA, CDR2 YSYEKL. The CDR3 contains 13 residues. The CDR3 loop reads CASSQAVNYGYTF. In nucleotides, the CDR3 is TGCGCCAGCAGCCAAGCCGTAAACTATGGCTACACCTTC.

The chain couples TRBV4-3 to TRBJ2-3, with D possibly being TRBD1 (5 bases). CDR3 length equals 14 residues. Trimming took off 1 base at V and 3 bases at J, with 8 bases between the two ends. Per germline, CDR1 LGHNA and CDR2 YSLEER. Written as DNA, the CDR3 is TGCGCCAGCAGCCAAGGGGGCTGGACAGATACGCAGTATTTT. As protein: CASSQGGWTDTQYF.

The chain recombines TRBV18 with TRBJ2-5; D is unclear. The V and J ends lost 3 bases and 5 bases respectively, with 13 bases between them. Germline V gene data show CDR1 as KGHSH and CDR2 as LQKENI. This CDR3 region has 14 residues. The CDR3 DNA follows: TGTGCCAGCTCACCTAAACGGAATATCGAGACCCAGTACTTC. Translating it yields CASSPKRNIETQYF.

The chain carries TRBV7-2 and TRBJ1-5, with D unresolved. CDR1 and CDR2 from the germline V gene are SGHTA and FQGNSA. With 5 bases removed from V and 1 base from J, the gap between germline ends came to 12 bases. The CDR3 is made up of 15 amino acids. CDR3 DNA: TGTGCCAGCAGCCGAGGACGAGGGAGCAATCAGCCCCAGCATTTT. Encoded protein: CASSRGRGSNQPQHF.

This clone came up a few times. The V call is TRBV6-1, the J call TRBJ1-3, with TRBD1 matching over 8 bases. CDR1 is MNHNS, CDR2 SASEGT, per germline. The CDR3 consists of 15 residues. V lost 10 bases to trimming and J lost 2 bases; unmatched junction nucleotides: 10. CDR3 sequence (DNA): TGTGCCATCAGATTACAGGGGGTCGCTGGAAACACCATATATTTT. It specifies CAIRLQGVAGNTIYF.

V is TRBV19 and J is TRBJ1-5; D unclear. Germline V CDR1 and CDR2: LNHDA, SQIVND (reference sequence). This CDR3 is built from 15 residues. V shed 0 bases and J shed 11 bases, with 17 bases lying between them. CDR3 region: CASSIDRGSRWAQHF. In nucleotides, the CDR3 is TGTGCCAGTAGTATAGATCGAGGCAGCCGGTGGGCCCAGCATTTT.

The chain combines TRBV7-2 with TRBJ2-5; D is undetermined. This CDR3 has 12 amino acids. Between the trimmed V and J ends, which lost 5 bases and 4 bases, there was a span of 8 bases. Germline V gene sequence: CDR1 SGHTA, CDR2 FQGNSA. The CDR3 region is CASSLWVETQYF. The CDR3 DNA follows: TGTGCCAGCAGCCTGTGGGTAGAGACCCAGTACTTC.

This clone appeared a single time. This sequence joins TRBV9 and TRBJ2-5; D is possibly TRBD1 or TRBD2 (5 bases each). Germline CDR1 and CDR2: SGDLS and YYNGEE. V was pared by 4 bases and J by 4 bases, with 17 bases between. The CDR3 runs to 15 residues. CDR3 DNA: TGTGCCAGCAGCACGCCGGGGCCACTTAGAGAGACCCAGTACTTC. Its protein is CASSTPGPLRETQYF.

There are a few counts of this clone. This chain uses TRBV29-1 with TRBJ2-3, with 7 bases matching TRBD2. V was pared by 0 bases and J by 6 bases, with 15 bases of the junction left unmatched. From germline, CDR1 is SQVTM and CDR2 ANQGSEA. The CDR3 spans 17 residues. The chain's CDR3 is CSVEDRGGTGPPDTQYF. DNA for the CDR3: TGCAGCGTTGAAGATCGGGGAGGGACGGGGCCTCCCGATACGCAGTATTTT.

The chain links TRBV15 to TRBJ1-2; no clear D gene. Trimming took 1 base from V and 8 from J, leaving 14 bases between them. The CDR3 is made up of 14 amino acids. Germline V gene sequence: CDR1 LNHNV, CDR2 YYDKDF (reference sequence). The CDR3 DNA follows: TGTGCCACCAGCAGAGGGGTGGGTTTGTGGGGCTACACCTTC. It yields the protein CATSRGVGLWGYTF.

The chain uses TRBV5-6 and TRBJ1-2; 8 nucleotides align to TRBD1. Trimming took 4 bases from V and 7 from J; bases not matched to a gene: 9. The CDR3 contains 14 residues. Germline V gene lookup returns CDR1 SGHDT and CDR2 YYEEEE. The CDR3 bases are TGTGCCAGCAGCCGGCCCGGCAGGGGGCGTGGCTACACCTTC. This sequence encodes CASSRPGRGRGYTF.